One sample yielded the 7 T cell receptor beta chains listed below, sequenced in a study. TRBV12-4/TRBJ1-2 clonotypes were amplified with adaptor-ligated barcode primers. MiXCR was run by TCRdb on the multiplex PCR reads, yielding one entry per CDR3 protein. This sample has roughly 1,200 distinct CDR3 sequences, with around 25% found just once. Sequencing was carried out using naive CD4+ T cells sorted from blood. Documented subset: naive CD4+ T cells, CD4+CD45RA+CD25-. The receptors derive from a female donor with breast cancer.

The chain links TRBV12-3 or TRBV12-4 to TRBJ1-2, with D possibly matching TRBD1 (5 bases). V lost 7 bases and J 6 bases, leaving 15 bases between the germline ends. The CDR3 runs to 13 residues. CDR3 bases: TGTGCCAGCACCCTCCACGGGGCAGATGGCTACACCTTC. Its translation: CASTLHGADGYTF.

Within the sample, this clonotype is large (0.1 to 1%). This chain connects TRBV12-3 or TRBV12-4 to TRBJ1-2; D call uncertain. The length of the CDR3 is 11 residues. The ends were cut back, 2 bases at V and 6 bases at J, with 4 bases in the middle. In nucleotides, the CDR3 is TGTGCCAGCAGTTTACGGGATGGCTACACCTTC. Protein: CASSLRDGYTF.

In its sample, this clonotype ranks as large. The chain combines TRBV12-3 or TRBV12-4 with TRBJ1-2; no reliable D call. Trimming cost V 4 bases and J 4 bases, with 16 bases left between them. The CDR3 is 15 residues long. CDR3 sequence reads: CASSSYELPSYGYTF. In nucleotides, the CDR3 is TGTGCCAGCAGTTCCTACGAACTCCCCAGCTATGGCTACACCTTC.

Sample share makes this clonotype medium-sized (0.01 to 0.1%). The chain links TRBV12-3 or TRBV12-4 to TRBJ1-2; D gene uncertain. This CDR3 region has 15 residues. Trimming cost V 1 base and J 2 bases, with 11 bases left between them. The CDR3 bases are TGTGCCAGCAGTTTAGGGCGGGGTTCAAACTATGGCTACACCTTC. Translating gives CASSLGRGSNYGYTF.

In its sample, this clonotype is medium-sized. CDR3 coding DNA: TGTGCCAGCAGTTTGGGCACTCCGGGCTATGGCTACACCTTC. This encodes CASSLGTPGYGYTF. The chain recombines TRBV12-3 or TRBV12-4 with TRBJ1-2; D gene unclear. CDR3 length: 14 amino acids. The ends were cut back, 3 bases at V and 4 bases at J, with 12 bases in the middle.

The J gene is TRBJ1-2, the V gene TRBV12-3 or TRBV12-4; the D is unclear. The length of the CDR3 is 12 residues. Trimming removed 11 bases from V and 7 bases from J, with 17 bases in between. CDR3: CAVHSGRGGYTF. For the CDR3, the DNA is TGTGCCGTACACAGCGGACGAGGTGGCTACACCTTC.

By share of the sample, this clonotype is medium-sized. The gene calls are TRBV12-3 or TRBV12-4 and TRBJ1-2, with no clear D. This CDR3 is built from 13 residues. The germline V and J ends were trimmed by 3 bases and 7 bases, with 12 bases remaining between them. The CDR3 here is CASSFAAGFGYTF. CDR3 DNA sequence: TGTGCCAGCAGTTTCGCAGCGGGGTTTGGCTACACCTTC.